Listed below are T cell receptor beta chains from one sample, sequenced in a study of T-cell reconstitution after alpha-beta-depleted transplantation in children. MiXCR, run by TCRdb on the PCR reads, gives a single entry per CDR3 protein. The sample lists a few hundred thousand distinct CDR3 sequences, just over 7.5% occurring once. The specimen comprised peripheral blood, sampled 360 days after TCRalphabeta/CD19-depleted stem cell transplant. These receptors were obtained from a female patient aged 2-10 years who had a stem cell transplant for Fanconi anemia, so the T cells may come from the graft donor. CDR3s leave out the opening cysteine and the closing phenylalanine or tryptophan. D genes are given only for firm matches.

TRBJ1-1,-,TRBV13,ASSSEGREKAF
TRBJ2-3,TRBD2,TRBV7-9,ASSPSGGAYTDTQY
TRBJ1-5,TRBD1,TRBV28,ASSLRTGLSNQPQH
TRBJ1-2,-,TRBV5-1,ASSVRGVNYGYT
TRBJ2-7,-,TRBV4-3,ASSSSGGEQY
TRBJ2-5,TRBD1,TRBV28,ASSQRTGGQETQY
TRBJ1-1,-,TRBV10-3,AILGHLDTEAF
TRBJ1-4,-,TRBV5-1,ASSFDSRVANEKLF
TRBJ1-2,-,TRBV5-1,ASSLDGSLFYGYT
TRBJ1-2,-,TRBV15,ATSRDGSYGYT
TRBJ1-4,-,TRBV5-1,ASSYSGTPGEKLF
TRBJ2-2,TRBD2,TRBV20-1,SASVLAGFTGELF
TRBJ1-4,-,TRBV18,ASSPRDGNEKLF
TRBJ2-3,TRBD2,TRBV11-2,ASSLDLTSGGVLDTQY
TRBJ2-1,TRBD2,TRBV5-1,ASSLRASGGFSYNEQF
TRBJ2-2,-,TRBV12-3/TRBV12-4,ASSLMGGVGTGELF
TRBJ2-2,-,TRBV7-3,ASSLIAVGTLELMNTGELF
TRBJ2-7,TRBD2,TRBV25-1,ASSVGTSGGNEQY
TRBJ2-1,-,TRBV11-2,ASSLPMKRDTSYNEQF
TRBJ2-3,-,TRBV20-1,SARVTARNTDTQY
TRBJ2-5,-,TRBV5-1,ASSTIDRQETQY
TRBJ1-2,TRBD1,TRBV29-1,SGRTGYGYT
TRBJ1-6,-,TRBV10-2,ASRLGGGHNSPLH
TRBJ2-2,-,TRBV29-1,SVFRSAGELF
TRBJ2-1,TRBD1,TRBV6-2/TRBV6-3,ASSAGTGWNEQF
TRBJ2-1,TRBD1,TRBV24-1,ATSDPGQVYNEQF
TRBJ1-6,-,TRBV7-9,ASSSSSYNSPLH
TRBJ1-1,-,TRBV20-1,SARSQRVGLNTEAF
TRBJ2-5,-,TRBV11-2,ASSWDWKETQY
TRBJ1-1,-,TRBV7-8,ASSPKRGPGTEAF
TRBJ2-7,TRBD1,TRBV12-3/TRBV12-4,ARGLRTGPPEVPQLYEQY
TRBJ2-3,TRBD1,TRBV25-1,ASSARDRGTDTQY
TRBJ2-1,-,TRBV20-1,SATLSGNEQF
TRBJ1-1,TRBD1,TRBV5-1,ASSAFSGTGAQMNTEAF
TRBJ2-1,-,TRBV6-2/TRBV6-3,ASSYNTHYNEQF
TRBJ2-1,TRBD2,TRBV5-1,ASKTSGPYNEQF
TRBJ1-5,-,TRBV28,ASSPTDGPQH
TRBJ1-3,TRBD1,TRBV12-3/TRBV12-4,ASSPLGQATSGNTIY
TRBJ2-4,TRBD2,TRBV12-3/TRBV12-4,ASSLGAGQY
TRBJ2-1,-,TRBV5-1,ASSEVGRLVNEQF
TRBJ1-4,-,TRBV20-1,SARARVIYNEKLF
TRBJ1-1,-,TRBV20-1,SAKIRVGGTEAF
TRBJ2-7,-,TRBV5-1,ASSLGAGGREQY
TRBJ1-1,TRBD1,TRBV7-9,ASSPTDSYRGDRAF
TRBJ1-1,-,TRBV28,ASSLPQGLGNTEAF
TRBJ1-5,-,TRBV7-9,ARHRNQPQH
TRBJ2-7,TRBD2,TRBV5-6,ASSLASSGAYEQY
TRBJ2-3,-,TRBV4-2,ASRLADTQY
TRBJ2-5,TRBD1,TRBV24-1,ATSDFRDRGPPQETQY
TRBJ2-3,-,TRBV29-1,SVGDLTDTQY
TRBJ2-5,-,TRBV5-1,ASSHTGAQETQY